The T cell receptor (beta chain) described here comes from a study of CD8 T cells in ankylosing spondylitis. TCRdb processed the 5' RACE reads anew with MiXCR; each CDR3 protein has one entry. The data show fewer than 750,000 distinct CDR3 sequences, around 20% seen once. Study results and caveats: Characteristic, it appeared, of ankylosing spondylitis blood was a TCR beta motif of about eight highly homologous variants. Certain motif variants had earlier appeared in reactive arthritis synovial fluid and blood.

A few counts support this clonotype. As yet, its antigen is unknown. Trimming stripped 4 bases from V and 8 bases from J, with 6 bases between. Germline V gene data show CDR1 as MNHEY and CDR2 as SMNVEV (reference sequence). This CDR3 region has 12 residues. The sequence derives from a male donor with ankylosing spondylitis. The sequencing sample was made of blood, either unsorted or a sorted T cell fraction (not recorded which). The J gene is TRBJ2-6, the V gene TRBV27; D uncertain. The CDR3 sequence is CASSSTTNVLTF. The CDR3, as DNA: TGTGCCAGCAGTTCGACAACCAACGTCCTGACTTTC.